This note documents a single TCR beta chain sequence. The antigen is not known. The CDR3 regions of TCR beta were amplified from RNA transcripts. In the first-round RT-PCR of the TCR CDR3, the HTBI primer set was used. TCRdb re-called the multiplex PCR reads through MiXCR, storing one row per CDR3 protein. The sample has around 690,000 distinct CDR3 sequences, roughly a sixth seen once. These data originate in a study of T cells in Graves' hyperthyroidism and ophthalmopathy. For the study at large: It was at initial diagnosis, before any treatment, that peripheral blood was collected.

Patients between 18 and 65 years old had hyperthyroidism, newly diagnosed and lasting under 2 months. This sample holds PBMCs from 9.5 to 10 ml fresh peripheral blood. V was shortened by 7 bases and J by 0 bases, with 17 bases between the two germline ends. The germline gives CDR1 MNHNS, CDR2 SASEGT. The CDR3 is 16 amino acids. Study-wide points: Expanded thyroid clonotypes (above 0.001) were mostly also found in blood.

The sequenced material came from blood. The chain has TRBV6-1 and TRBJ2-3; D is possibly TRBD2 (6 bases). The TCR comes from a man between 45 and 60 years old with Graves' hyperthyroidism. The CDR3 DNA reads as TGTGCCAGCACTCCGTGGGGGGAGAAAAGCACAGATACGCAGTATTTT. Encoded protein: CASTPWGEKSTDTQYF.